This passage covers 19 T cell receptor beta chains from one sample sequenced in a study of T cells in localized non-small cell lung cancer. Using immunoSEQ multiplex PCR, the repertoire was profiled, and TCRdb retains in-frame clones only, with some absent. This table holds about 72,000 clones, roughly 81% found once. Material: peripheral blood, obtained before any cancer treatment. Receptors were obtained from a female donor of 60 years or more with stage I lung adenocarcinoma.

This clone appeared a few times. DNA for the CDR3: TGTGCCAGCAGCCCGGGACAGGGCTACGAGCAGTACTTC. It yields the protein CASSPGQGYEQYF. The chain has TRBV7-3 and TRBJ2-7; 9 positions agree with TRBD1. The CDR3 extends over 13 amino acids. Germline CDR1 SGHTA, CDR2 FQGTGA. V trimming: 5 bases; J trimming: 3 bases; junction bases outside the gene matches: 2.

V is TRBV19 and J is TRBJ1-6, with 9 bases matching TRBD1. CDR1 and CDR2 from the germline V gene are LNHDA and SQIVND (reference sequence). This CDR3 has 17 residues. Trimming cost V 3 bases and J 10 bases; bases outside gene matches: 13. The CDR3 here is CASSIAHLDRGESPLHF. For the CDR3, the DNA is TGTGCCAGTAGTATCGCTCACCTTGACAGGGGGGAATCACCCCTCCACTTT.

This clone was seen once. The chain couples TRBV4-1 to TRBJ2-2, with 7 bases aligning to TRBD1. The germline CDR1 and CDR2 sequences are MGHRA and YSYEKL. There are 16 residues in the CDR3. V trimming: 0 bases; J trimming: 5 bases; junction bases outside the gene matches: 6. The CDR3, as DNA: TGCGCCAGCAGCCAAGAGCCCGACAGGGATACCGGGGAGCTGTTTTTT. It translates to CASSQEPDRDTGELFF.

The rearrangement joins TRBV6-1 to TRBJ2-5, with D perhaps being TRBD1 or TRBD2 (5 bases each). Trimming shortened V by 6 bases and J by 5 bases, and 16 bases separated the two germline ends. Germline V gene lookup returns CDR1 MNHNS and CDR2 SASEGT. The CDR3 contains 14 residues. CDR3 bases: TGTGCCAGCAGGTTGAGGGGCCTTAGGGAGACCCAGTACTTC. Translated, it gives CASRLRGLRETQYF.

The chain is built from TRBV4-1 and TRBJ1-4; D not certain. Between the trimmed V and J ends, which lost 2 bases and 7 bases, there was a span of 14 bases. This CDR3 is built from 15 residues. Germline V gives CDR1 MGHRA, CDR2 YSYEKL. In DNA form, the CDR3 reads TGCGCCAGCAGCCAAAATGAACCCAGCGCTGAAAAACTGTTTTTT. Its translation is CASSQNEPSAEKLFF.

The CDR3 sequence is CASSLWQGPYNEQFF. CDR3 sequence (DNA): TGCGCCAGCAGCTTGTGGCAGGGGCCCTACAATGAGCAGTTCTTC. This chain connects TRBV5-1 to TRBJ2-1; D possibly corresponds to TRBD1 (6 bases). V gave up 1 base and J gave up 2 bases, with 10 bases separating them. Looked up from germline, CDR1 is SGHRS and CDR2 is YFSETQ. The CDR3 length is 15 residues.

This chain links TRBV7-3 with TRBJ1-2; no clear D. Trimming took 0 bases from V and 7 from J, leaving 12 bases between them. Germline V gives CDR1 SGHTA, CDR2 FQGTGA. The CDR3 contains 14 residues. The CDR3 bases are TGTGCCAGCAGCTTAACAGGGCAAGTTGGTGGCTACACCTTC. It translates to CASSLTGQVGGYTF.

This chain uses TRBV5-4 with TRBJ1-1, with D maybe TRBD1 (5 bases). The CDR3 consists of 13 residues. V lost 5 bases to trimming and J lost 3 bases, with 11 bases between them. Germline V CDR1 and CDR2: SGHNT, YYREEE (reference sequence). The CDR3 coding sequence is TGTGCCAGCAGGGGCCGGGACGACACTGAAGCTTTCTTT. Translating it yields CASRGRDDTEAFF.

This chain joins TRBV7-9 and TRBJ1-2; D is unresolved. The CDR3 is made up of 12 amino acids. Germline V gene lookup returns CDR1 SEHNR and CDR2 FQNEAQ (reference sequence). V was pared by 7 bases and J by 1 base, with 7 bases between. The CDR3 reads CASMRDNYGYTF. The DNA for the CDR3 is TGTGCCAGCATGCGGGATAACTATGGCTACACCTTC.

The genes are TRBV16 and TRBJ1-2, with D possibly matching TRBD1 (5 bases). CDR1 and CDR2 (germline): KGHSY, FQNENV. The CDR3 runs to 12 residues. Deletions cut 8 bases from V and 0 bases from J, with 7 bases between. CDR3 sequence: CASQGANYGYTF. CDR3 DNA: TGTGCCAGCCAGGGCGCTAACTATGGCTACACCTTC.

Only one count was recorded for this clone. The chain uses TRBV4-1 and TRBJ2-4; D might be TRBD2 (5 bases). Trimming cost V 3 bases and J 3 bases, with 15 bases left between them. The V gene's germline CDR1 is MGHRA and CDR2 YSYEKL. The CDR3 has 16 residues. CDR3 region: CASSQTGSLGKNIQYF. The CDR3 DNA follows: TGCGCCAGCAGCCAGACGGGGTCTTTAGGCAAAAACATTCAGTACTTC.

The chain has TRBV2 and TRBJ1-5; D possibly corresponds to TRBD1 (6 bases). Trimming shortened V by 6 bases and J by 0 bases, and 9 bases separated the two germline ends. This CDR3 is 14 amino acids long. The germline CDR1 and CDR2 sequences are SNHLY and FYNNEI. The CDR3 DNA reads as TGTGCCAGCAGCGCGGACAGTAGCAATCAGCCCCAGCATTTT. Its protein product is CASSADSSNQPQHF.

This chain joins TRBV30 and TRBJ1-6; the D is unclear. The CDR3 spans 12 residues. Germline V lookup: CDR1 GTSNPN, CDR2 SVGIG (reference sequence). V was clipped by 5 bases and J by 13 bases, with 15 bases between them. CDR3 region: CAWGTLVSPLHF. CDR3 nucleotides: TGTGCCTGGGGTACCCTGGTCTCTCCCCTCCACTTT.

The V call is TRBV5-5, the J call TRBJ2-7; D unresolved. The CDR3 has 14 residues. V was clipped by 2 bases and J by 0 bases, with 9 bases between them. Germline-derived CDR1 and CDR2 are SGHKS and YYEKEE (reference sequence). Here the CDR3 reads CASSFSSSSYEQYF. The DNA for the CDR3 is TGTGCCAGCAGCTTCTCCAGCTCCTCCTACGAGCAGTACTTC.

The chain joins TRBV19 to TRBJ2-1; TRBD2 agrees at 7 bases. The V segment lost 2 bases and the J segment 6 bases; nucleotides outside the gene matches: 13. The CDR3 covers 17 residues. Germline CDR1 is LNHDA and CDR2 is SQIVND (reference sequence). CDR3 residues: CASSILAAPILGNEQFF. The DNA for the CDR3 is TGTGCCAGTAGTATACTAGCGGCCCCGATCCTAGGCAATGAGCAGTTCTTC.

CDR3: CASTSSGGVPTQYF. In DNA, the CDR3 is TGTGCCAGCACCTCTTCGGGAGGAGTGCCGACCCAGTACTTC. This chain links TRBV11-2 with TRBJ2-5; 7 bases match TRBD2. Per germline, CDR1 SGHAT and CDR2 FQNNGV. The V gene end was trimmed by 7 bases and the J gene end by 7 bases; junction bases not matched to a gene: 12. The CDR3 covers 14 residues.

This rearrangement joins TRBV19 to TRBJ2-5; 10 positions agree with TRBD2. V shed 2 bases, J shed 5 bases, and the junction held 5 bases outside the gene matches. The V gene's germline CDR1 is LNHDA and CDR2 SQIVND (reference sequence). This CDR3 comprises 15 residues. The CDR3 coding sequence is TGTGCCAGTAGTATACTAGCGGGAGCAAAGGAGACCCAGTACTTC. Translating gives CASSILAGAKETQYF.

This clone was seen a single time. The genes are TRBV19 and TRBJ1-4; 7 nucleotides agree with TRBD1. CDR3 length equals 16 residues. With V trimmed by 6 bases and J by 0 bases, 7 bases remained unmatched. CDR1 is LNHDA, CDR2 SQIVND, per germline (reference sequence). CDR3 amino acids: CASRLTGDSTNEKLFF. In DNA, the CDR3 is TGTGCCAGTAGGTTAACAGGGGATTCAACTAATGAAAAACTGTTTTTT.

The chain links TRBV7-2 to TRBJ2-2; D is unclear. This CDR3 is 15 amino acids long. Germline CDR1 is SGHTA and CDR2 is FQGNSA. V was clipped by 1 base and J by 3 bases, with 9 bases between them. In DNA form, the CDR3 reads TGTGCCAGCAGCTTAGAGGGCAGAGACACCGGGGAGCTGTTTTTT. Translation gives CASSLEGRDTGELFF.